Following are 20 T cell receptor beta chains from one sample sequenced in a study of T and B cells in COVID-19 patients. TRB rearrangements were amplified by multiplex PCR with BIOMED2 TRB-A/B primers. Each CDR3 protein is one row after TCRdb ran MiXCR on the multiplex PCR reads. Counted here are about 17,000 distinct CDR3 sequences, under 30% occurring once; the ten biggest clones make up 3.5% to 5.5%. TRB was amplified from approximately 250-480 ng of blood genomic DNA. Source material: blood. These receptors originate from a human donor who had recovered from COVID-19.

This clonotype was picked up a small number of times. The rearrangement uses TRBV10-3 and TRBJ2-5, with TRBD2 matching over 12 bases. This CDR3 contains 14 residues. V was pared by 9 bases and J by 5 bases, with 7 bases of the junction left unmatched. Germline CDR1 ENHRY, CDR2 SYGVKD. The CDR3 DNA is TGTGCCATGTCAACTCTAGCGGGGGGGGAGACCCAGTACTTC. Translation gives CAMSTLAGGETQYF.

V usage is TRBV20-1 and J usage is TRBJ2-3, with 8 positions matching TRBD1. There are 12 residues in the CDR3. J gave up 0 bases and V 7 bases, and 0 bases lay outside the gene matches. CDR1 is DFQATT and CDR2 is SNEGSKA in the germline V gene (reference sequence). CDR3 sequence (DNA): TGCAGTGGGGACAGGAGCACAGATACGCAGTATTTT. Protein sequence: CSGDRSTDTQYF.

The chain is built from TRBV7-6 and TRBJ1-3, with 11 positions matching TRBD1. Germline CDR1 is SGHVS and CDR2 is FNYEAQ. The CDR3 length is 17 residues. The V segment lost 6 bases and the J segment 0 bases; nucleotides outside the gene matches: 7. CDR3 region: CASSLGTGGASGNTIYF. The CDR3, as DNA: TGTGCCAGCAGTTTGGGGACAGGGGGTGCCTCTGGAAACACCATATATTTT.

The J gene is TRBJ1-2, the V gene TRBV27; TRBD1 aligns across 8 bases. Germline V gene data show CDR1 as MNHEY and CDR2 as SMNVEV (reference sequence). The V segment lost 6 bases and the J segment 1 base; nucleotides outside the gene matches: 1. This CDR3 is built from 13 residues. CDR3 nucleotides: TGTGCCAGCAGGGACAGGGTTAACTATGGCTACACCTTC. It is translated as CASRDRVNYGYTF.

The chain combines TRBV14 with TRBJ2-5; D uncertain. CDR3 length: 14 amino acids. Trimming stripped 1 base from V and 3 bases from J, with 9 bases between. Germline CDR1 is SGHDN and CDR2 is FVKESK. The CDR3 DNA sequence: TGTGCCAGCAGCCAAGGGCCCCGGAAAGAGACCCAGTACTTC. Translated: CASSQGPRKETQYF.

In nucleotides, the CDR3 is TGCGCCAGCAGCTTGGGGGGGGCCCTCACAGATACGCAGTATTTT. Its protein product is CASSLGGALTDTQYF. The chain combines TRBV5-1 with TRBJ2-3; perhaps D is TRBD1 or TRBD2 (6 bases each). The CDR3 totals 15 residues. CDR1 and CDR2 from the germline V gene are SGHRS and YFSETQ. Trimming removed 0 bases at V and 2 bases at J, with 10 bases between. The full variable domain, its missing parts supplied by reference TRBV5-1 and TRBJ2-3, is KAGVTQTPRYLIKTRGQQVTLSCSPISGHRSVSWYQQTPGQGLQFLFEYFSETQRNKGNFPGRFSGRQFSNSRSEMNVSTLELGDSALYLCASSLGGALTDTQYFGPGTRLTVL.

This clonotype was observed many times. V usage is TRBV6-5 and J usage is TRBJ1-6; 7 bases fit TRBD1. Unmatched junction bases numbered 2, after V lost 2 bases and J lost 7 bases. The CDR3 covers 14 residues. Germline V lookup: CDR1 MNHEY, CDR2 SVGAGI. Here the CDR3 reads CASSYTGVNSPLHF. CDR3 in DNA: TGTGCCAGCAGTTACACAGGGGTGAATTCACCCCTCCACTTT.

The chain couples TRBV11-2 to TRBJ1-2; D is possibly TRBD1 (6 bases). The CDR3 runs 13 residues. Germline assignment: CDR1 SGHAT and CDR2 FQNNGV. The V end was cut by 4 bases, the J end by 5 bases, with 11 bases between. The CDR3 here is CASSSQGRYGYTF. DNA for the CDR3: TGTGCCAGCAGCTCACAGGGTCGGTATGGCTACACCTTC.

This clonotype was seen many times. This chain uses TRBV18 with TRBJ2-3, with TRBD1 as a possible D gene (6 bases). The CDR3 is 13 residues long. Trimming stripped 1 base from V and 10 bases from J, with 12 bases between. Germline V gives CDR1 KGHSH, CDR2 LQKENI. CDR3 in amino acids: CASSPQRDNPQYF. The CDR3 nucleotides read TGTGCCAGCTCACCACAAAGGGACAATCCGCAGTATTTT.

The V call is TRBV20-1, the J call TRBJ1-1, with 11 positions matching TRBD1. The CDR3 runs 16 residues. Germline V gene lookup returns CDR1 DFQATT and CDR2 SNEGSKA (reference sequence). The trim removed 3 bases at V and 3 bases at J, leaving 9 bases unmatched. DNA for the CDR3: TGCAGTGCTAGTGAGGACAGGGGGCGGTGGGACACTGAAGCTTTCTTT. This sequence encodes CSASEDRGRWDTEAFF.

The sample holds many counts of this clonotype. This rearrangement joins TRBV18 to TRBJ2-2, with unresolved D. Germline values: CDR1 KGHSH, CDR2 LQKENI. V was trimmed by 6 bases and J by 1 base, leaving 15 bases between them. The CDR3 is made up of 16 amino acids. The DNA of the CDR3 is TGTGCCAGCTCGCTAATGGCAGGTGTGAACACCGGGGAGCTGTTTTTT. This codes for CASSLMAGVNTGELFF.

In its sample, this clonotype was seen a few times. The chain recombines TRBV18 with TRBJ2-3; 8 positions match TRBD1. Germline lookup yields CDR1 KGHSH and CDR2 LQKENI. The CDR3 extends over 16 amino acids. Trimming cost V 0 bases and J 2 bases; bases outside gene matches: 4. The CDR3 DNA sequence: TGTGCCAGCTCACCACCCGGACAGGGTGACACAGATACGCAGTATTTT. Its protein is CASSPPGQGDTDTQYF.

This clonotype was seen just once. This sequence joins TRBV5-8 and TRBJ1-2; the D is unclear. CDR1 and CDR2 from the germline V gene are SGHTS and YDEGEE. There are 13 residues in the CDR3. The V and J ends lost 2 bases and 0 bases respectively, with 5 bases between them. The CDR3 loop is CASSLSANYGYTF. The DNA of the CDR3 is TGTGCCAGCAGCTTATCTGCTAACTATGGCTACACCTTC.

The rearrangement links TRBV5-1 to TRBJ1-6; 10 positions agree with TRBD1. The CDR3 has 15 amino acids. Germline assignment: CDR1 SGHRS and CDR2 YFSETQ. The trim removed 6 bases at V and 13 bases at J, leaving 13 bases unmatched. CDR3 sequence (DNA): TGCGCCAGCACCCCTTGGGGGACAGGGGCTGAGCCCCTCCACTTT. Encoded protein: CASTPWGTGAEPLHF.

The chain employs TRBV7-2 and TRBJ2-5, with D tentatively TRBD2 (7 bases). Germline CDR1 reads SGHTA; CDR2 reads FQGNSA. CDR3 length: 14 residues. V was pared by 1 base and J by 4 bases, with 10 bases between. CDR3 amino acids: CASSLGGGSETQYF. The CDR3 DNA sequence: TGTGCCAGCAGCTTAGGGGGGGGCTCAGAGACCCAGTACTTC.

This chain uses TRBV6-1 with TRBJ2-2; D is unclear. The CDR3 spans 14 residues. In germline, CDR1 is MNHNS, CDR2 SASEGT. The germline V and J ends were trimmed by 11 bases and 4 bases, with 17 bases remaining between them. In DNA, the CDR3 is TGTGCCGCTATCGGCACACCTTCCACCGGGGAGCTGTTTTTT. Protein product: CAAIGTPSTGELFF.

The genes are TRBV6-5 and TRBJ1-2, with 7 bases aligning to TRBD1. Germline V gives CDR1 MNHEY, CDR2 SVGAGI. The CDR3 has 14 residues. V shed 6 bases, J shed 9 bases, and the junction held 13 bases outside the gene matches. CDR3 loop: CASSRQGVGYSYTF. The DNA for the CDR3 is TGTGCCAGCAGCCGACAGGGTGTGGGGTATAGCTACACCTTC.

This clonotype showed up many times. The genes are TRBV19 and TRBJ1-1, with TRBD1 identical over 9 bases. The CDR3 has 16 amino acids. Germline CDR1 reads LNHDA; CDR2 reads SQIVND (reference sequence). The V gene end was trimmed by 6 bases and the J gene end by 5 bases; junction bases not matched to a gene: 13. In DNA form, the CDR3 reads TGTGCCAGTAGCCACCACCCGGGACAGGGCACGACTGAAGCTTTCTTT. This codes for CASSHHPGQGTTEAFF.

This clonotype appeared many times. The chain combines TRBV6-5 with TRBJ1-4, with D hard to call. The V and J ends lost 6 bases and 7 bases respectively, with 21 bases between them. Germline CDR1 MNHEY, CDR2 SVGAGI. The CDR3 consists of 16 residues. CDR3 residues: CASSPSGSGGVEKLFF. The CDR3 nucleotides read TGTGCCAGCAGCCCCTCAGGAAGCGGCGGGGTTGAAAAACTGTTTTTT.

J is TRBJ2-5 and V is TRBV7-2; 8 bases map to TRBD1. CDR1 and CDR2 (germline): SGHTA, FQGNSA. This CDR3 has 13 residues. The V gene end was trimmed by 8 bases and the J gene end by 6 bases; junction bases not matched to a gene: 8. Here the CDR3 reads CASSSDRGKTQYF. The CDR3 DNA reads TGTGCCAGCTCGAGTGACAGGGGCAAGACCCAGTACTTC.